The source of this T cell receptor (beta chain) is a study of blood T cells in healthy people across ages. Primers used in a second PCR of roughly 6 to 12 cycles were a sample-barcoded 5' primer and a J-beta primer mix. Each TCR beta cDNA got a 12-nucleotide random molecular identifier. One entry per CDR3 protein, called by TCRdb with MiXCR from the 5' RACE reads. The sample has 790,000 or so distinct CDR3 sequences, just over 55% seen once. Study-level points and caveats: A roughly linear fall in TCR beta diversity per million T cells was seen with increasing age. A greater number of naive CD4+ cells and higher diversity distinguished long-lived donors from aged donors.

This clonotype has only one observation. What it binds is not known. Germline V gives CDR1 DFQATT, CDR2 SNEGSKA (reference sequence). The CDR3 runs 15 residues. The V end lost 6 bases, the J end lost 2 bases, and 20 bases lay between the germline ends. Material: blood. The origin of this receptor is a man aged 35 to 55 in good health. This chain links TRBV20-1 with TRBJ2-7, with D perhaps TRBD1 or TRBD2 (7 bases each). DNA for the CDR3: TGCAGTGCCGGGGGAGGGGGCCAAGGTGCCTACGAGCAGTACTTC. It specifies CSAGGGGQGAYEQYF.